This section outlines one T cell receptor (beta chain) sequence together with its context. This sample stems from a study of blood T cell repertoires in COVID-19. The table came from immunoSEQ multiplex PCR; TCRdb's copy has only in-frame clones and leaves some out. The sample lists around 270,000 clones; 70% to 85% were seen once. This clonotype was obtained from a human donor with COVID-19, enrolled during active disease. The donor label of this sample is uncertain. The sequencing input was peripheral blood.

The CDR3 spells CAWSVPRTGMDYEQYF. CDR3 coding DNA: TGTGCCTGGAGTGTACCGAGGACAGGGATGGACTACGAGCAGTACTTC. This sequence joins TRBV30 and TRBJ2-7, with 8 bases identical to TRBD1. After removal of 0 bases from V and 3 bases from J, the junction contained 10 bases not matched to a gene. The CDR3 totals 16 residues. Germline CDR1 reads GTSNPN; CDR2 reads SVGIG (reference sequence).